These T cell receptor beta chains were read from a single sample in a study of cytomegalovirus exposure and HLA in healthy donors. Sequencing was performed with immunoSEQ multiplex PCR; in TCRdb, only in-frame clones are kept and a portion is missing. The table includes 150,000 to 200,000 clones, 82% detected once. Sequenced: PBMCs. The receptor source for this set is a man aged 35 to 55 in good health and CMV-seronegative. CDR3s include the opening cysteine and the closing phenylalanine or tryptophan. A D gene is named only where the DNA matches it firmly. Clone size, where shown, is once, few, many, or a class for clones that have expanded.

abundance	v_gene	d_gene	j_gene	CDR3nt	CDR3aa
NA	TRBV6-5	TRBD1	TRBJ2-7	TGTGCCAGCAGTGCCCGACAGGGTTTCCACGAGCAGTACTTC	CASSARQGFHEQYF
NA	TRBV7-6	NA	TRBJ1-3	TGTGCCAGCAGCTTAGGGGCGGGCGGCTCTGGAAACACCATATATTTT	CASSLGAGGSGNTIYF
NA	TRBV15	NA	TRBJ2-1	TGTGCCACCAGCAGAGAAAGACTAGTCTACAATGAGCAGTTCTTC	CATSRERLVYNEQFF
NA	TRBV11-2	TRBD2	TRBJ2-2	TGTGCCAGCAACTACATCGGGGGGACCGGGGAGCTGTTTTTT	CASNYIGGTGELFF
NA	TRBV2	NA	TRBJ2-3	TGTGCCAGCACCCAGACTACGAGCACAGATACGCAGTATTTT	CASTQTTSTDTQYF
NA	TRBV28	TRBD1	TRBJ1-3	TGTGCCAGCAGCAACAGGGGGACGGGAAACACCATATATTTT	CASSNRGTGNTIYF
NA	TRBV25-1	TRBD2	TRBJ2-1	TGTGCCAGCAGTGAGGGGACTAGCATGTTTGAGCAGTTCTTC	CASSEGTSMFEQFF
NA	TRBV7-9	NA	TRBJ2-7	TGTGCCAGCAGCTTAGTGTCCGTAGCCTACGAGCAGTACTTC	CASSLVSVAYEQYF
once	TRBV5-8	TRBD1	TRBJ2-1	TGTGCCAGCAGCTCCGATCCGGGACAGGGGGCGAATGAGCAGTTCTTC	CASSSDPGQGANEQFF
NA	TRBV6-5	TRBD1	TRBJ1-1	TGTGCCAGCAGAGCTCCGGGACAGGGTCATTCGAAAGCTTTCTTT	CASRAPGQGHSKAFF
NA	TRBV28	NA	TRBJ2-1	TGTGCCAGCAGTTTACCCTTTTACGGAGGGTACAATGAGCAGTTCTTC	CASSLPFYGGYNEQFF